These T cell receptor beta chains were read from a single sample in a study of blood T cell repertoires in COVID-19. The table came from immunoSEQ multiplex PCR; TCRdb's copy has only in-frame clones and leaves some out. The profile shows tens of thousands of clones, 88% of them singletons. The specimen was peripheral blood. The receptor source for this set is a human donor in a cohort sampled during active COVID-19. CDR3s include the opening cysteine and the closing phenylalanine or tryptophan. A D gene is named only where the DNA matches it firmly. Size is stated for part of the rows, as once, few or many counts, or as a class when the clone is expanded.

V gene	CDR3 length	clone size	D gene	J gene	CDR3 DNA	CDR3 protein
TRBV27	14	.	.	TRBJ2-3	TGTGCCAGCAGTCAAACTAGCCGCACAGATACGCAGTATTTT	CASSQTSRTDTQYF
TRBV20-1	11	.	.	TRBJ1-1	TGCAGTGCGCGGGGGGGGGCTTTTGCTTTCTTT	CSARGGAFAFF
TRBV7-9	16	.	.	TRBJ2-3	TGTGCCAGCAGCTTAGAACCGACTATAGGGACAGATACGCAGTATTTT	CASSLEPTIGTDTQYF
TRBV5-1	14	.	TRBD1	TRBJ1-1	TGCGCCAGCACCTTGACAGGGTCGAACACTGAAGCTTTCTTT	CASTLTGSNTEAFF
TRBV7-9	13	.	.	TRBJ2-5	TGTGCCAGCAGCCTACTACAGGGAGAGACCCAGTACTTC	CASSLLQGETQYF
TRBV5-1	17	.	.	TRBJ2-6	TGCGCCAGCAGCTTGATGGGACAAACCTCTGGGGCCAACGTCCTGACTTTC	CASSLMGQTSGANVLTF
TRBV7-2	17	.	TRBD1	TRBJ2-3	TGTGCCAGCATCCTAGCTGGTGGCAGGGGGCAAAGAGATACGCAGTATTTT	CASILAGGRGQRDTQYF
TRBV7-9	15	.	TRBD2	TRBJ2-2	TGTGCCAGCAGGACTAGCGGGAGGGGTACCGGGGAGCTGTTTTTT	CASRTSGRGTGELFF
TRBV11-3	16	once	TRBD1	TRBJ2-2	TGTGCCAGCAGCCCAGGGGGACAGGGGATAACCGGGGAGCTGTTTTTT	CASSPGGQGITGELFF
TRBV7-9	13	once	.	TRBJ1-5	TGTGCCAGCAGCCAGGGGCAGAATCAGCCCCAGCATTTT	CASSQGQNQPQHF
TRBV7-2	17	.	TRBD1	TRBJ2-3	TGTGCCAGCAGCTTGGACAGGGGTCCCACCCGCACAGATACGCAGTATTTT	CASSLDRGPTRTDTQYF
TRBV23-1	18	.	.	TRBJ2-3	TGCGCCAGATCAGGGGTACTTTGTAGACCCACTAGCACAGATACGCAGTATTTT	CARSGVLCRPTSTDTQYF
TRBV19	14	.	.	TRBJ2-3	TGTGCCAGTAGCCCGAGCGGTGGCACAGATACGCAGTATTTT	CASSPSGGTDTQYF
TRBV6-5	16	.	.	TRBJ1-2	TGTGCCAGCAGTTACTCGCCTTGGGACACCAACTATGGCTACACCTTC	CASSYSPWDTNYGYTF
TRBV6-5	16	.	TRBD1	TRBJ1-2	TGTGCCAGCAGTTACAGCGGACAGGGGGCAAGTTATGGCTACACCTTC	CASSYSGQGASYGYTF